This T cell receptor (beta chain) was captured in a study of blood T cell repertoires in COVID-19. Per the authors' pipeline: Reference gene primer amplification gave estimated nucleated cell counts. The table came from immunoSEQ multiplex PCR; TCRdb's copy has only in-frame clones and leaves some out. The V and J calls and clone size are taken from that table; D and trimming were inferred from the DNA. The sample holds about 250,000 clones; 75% to 90% are singletons and the top ten take approximately 0.85%. This clone was found once. The CDR3 is 16 residues long. Trimming removed 4 bases from V and 6 bases from J; junction bases left unmatched: 3. CDR1 KGHDR and CDR2 SFDVKD come from the germline V gene.

This chain links TRBV24-1 with TRBJ2-1; 15 bases are a match to TRBD2. The TCR comes from a woman aged 40 to 49 who had recovered from COVID-19. The sample consisted of peripheral blood. The CDR3 reads CATSDPGLAGGNEQFF. CDR3 nucleotide sequence: TGTGCCACCAGTGACCCGGGACTAGCGGGAGGCAATGAGCAGTTCTTC.